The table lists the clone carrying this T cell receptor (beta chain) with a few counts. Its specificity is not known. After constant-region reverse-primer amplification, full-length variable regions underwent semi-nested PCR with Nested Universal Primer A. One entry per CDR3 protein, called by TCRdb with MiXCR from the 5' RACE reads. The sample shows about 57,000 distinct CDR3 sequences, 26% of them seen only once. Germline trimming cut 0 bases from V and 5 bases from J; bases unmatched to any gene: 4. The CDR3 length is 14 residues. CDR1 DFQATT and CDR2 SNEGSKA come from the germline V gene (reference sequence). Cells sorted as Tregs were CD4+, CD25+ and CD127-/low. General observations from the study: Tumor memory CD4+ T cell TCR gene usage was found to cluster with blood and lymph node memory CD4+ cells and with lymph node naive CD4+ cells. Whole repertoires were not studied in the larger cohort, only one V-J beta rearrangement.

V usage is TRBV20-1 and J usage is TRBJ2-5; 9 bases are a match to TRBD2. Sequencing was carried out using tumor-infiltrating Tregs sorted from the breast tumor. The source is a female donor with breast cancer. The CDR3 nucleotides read TGCAGTGCTAGAGATCGTCTAGCGGGGGAGACCCAGTACTTC. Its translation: CSARDRLAGETQYF.